The sequence of this TCR beta chain was determined in a study of shared clonotypes between healthy human individuals. Assay execution proceeded at the deep level. Here immunoSEQ multiplex PCR was the method, and the copy in TCRdb shows in-frame clones only, minus some. The sample consists of about 2 million clones, approximately 94% of them appearing once. The junction had 7 bases not matched to a gene; V was cut back by 4 bases and J by 5 bases. Germline CDR1 and CDR2: LGHNA and YSLEER. The CDR3 is made up of 14 amino acids. Only CD45RO-negative cells positively selected for CCR7 counted as naive CD8 cells, so terminally differentiated effector memory CD45RA+ cells were excluded.

The V and J genes are TRBV4-3 and TRBJ2-7, with 8 positions matching TRBD1. Sample: naive CD8+ T cells sorted from blood. The TCR was taken from a man younger than 35 in good health. CDR3 amino acids: CASSLSPGGHEQYF. Written as DNA, the CDR3 is TGCGCCAGCAGCCTAAGCCCAGGGGGCCACGAGCAGTACTTC.